This T cell receptor beta chain was profiled in a study of blood T cell repertoires in COVID-19. The overall study: COVID-19 samples collected from the United States, Italy and Spain covered acute and convalescent phases.

Original handling: By means of reference gene primer amplification, nucleated cell counts were estimated. The data were produced by immunoSEQ multiplex PCR, yet TCRdb's version contains in-frame clones alone and is incomplete. The V and J calls and clone size were taken over from that table, and D and trimming were inferred from the DNA. The sample consists of some 360,000 clones, around nine tenths of them appearing once. The receptor was derived from a woman younger than 45 who had been exposed to COVID-19. Material for sequencing was PBMCs or T cells enriched from blood (not recorded which).

CDR3 protein: CASSSSTGSEAFF. CDR3 nucleotide sequence: TGTGCCAGCAGCAGTTCGACAGGGTCTGAAGCTTTCTTT. The chain is built from TRBV9 and TRBJ1-1; 7 bases align to TRBD1. Germline lookup yields CDR1 SGDLS and CDR2 YYNGEE. The V and J ends lost 4 bases and 6 bases, in that order; junction bases with no gene match: 6. The CDR3 spans 13 residues.